The 31 T cell receptor beta chains listed next were all sequenced from one sample in a study of identical twins. TCRdb re-analysed the 5' RACE reads in MiXCR, keeping a single row per CDR3 protein. The profile shows about 900,000 distinct CDR3 sequences, 12% of them singletons. This same sample was also taken into another study, of yellow fever vaccine responses in identical twins.

Sequencing was performed on PBMCs. The receptors here all came from a woman younger than 30 in good health.

This clonotype came up many times. This chain uses TRBV20-1 with TRBJ2-1, with D perhaps TRBD1 or TRBD2 (7 bases each). The CDR3 spans 12 residues. V lost 4 bases and J 10 bases, leaving 14 bases between the germline ends. The germline V gene has CDR1 DFQATT and CDR2 SNEGSKA (reference sequence). CDR3 amino acids: CSATAGGGEQFF. The CDR3 bases are TGCAGTGCTACCGCAGGGGGAGGGGAGCAGTTCTTC.

This clonotype has at least ten counts. The rearrangement joins TRBV10-3 to TRBJ2-7, with 10 bases aligning to TRBD1. The CDR3 contains 12 residues. Trimming cost V 10 bases and J 5 bases; bases outside gene matches: 5. The germline V gene has CDR1 ENHRY and CDR2 SYGVKD. The CDR3 here is CATGQGEHEQYV. The CDR3, as DNA: TGTGCCACCGGACAGGGGGAACACGAGCAGTACGTC.

This clonotype was counted only a few times. The rearrangement links TRBV2 to TRBJ2-4, with 12 bases lining up with TRBD1. The V gene end was trimmed by 5 bases and the J gene end by 8 bases; junction bases not matched to a gene: 7. The CDR3 sequence is 15 residues long. Per germline, CDR1 SNHLY and CDR2 FYNNEI. This chain's CDR3 is CASSKGQGALYIQYF. In DNA form, the CDR3 reads TGTGCCAGCAGTAAGGGACAGGGGGCGTTATACATTCAGTACTTC.

This clonotype came up a few times. This chain links TRBV15 with TRBJ2-5, with D perhaps matching TRBD2 (6 bases). From germline, CDR1 is LNHNV and CDR2 YYDKDF (reference sequence). The V end was cut by 3 bases, the J end by 4 bases, with 21 bases between. This CDR3 spans 17 amino acids. CDR3 in DNA: TGTGCCACCAGCAGGGATAAAGTGACTAGTAGCCTAGAGACCCAGTACTTC. Translation: CATSRDKVTSSLETQYF.

This chain connects TRBV4-2 to TRBJ1-4, with 8 bases identical to TRBD1. The CDR3 extends over 17 amino acids. The germline V gene encodes CDR1 LGHNA and CDR2 YNFKEQ. Trimming took 1 base from V and 1 from J; bases not matched to a gene: 5. The chain's CDR3 is CASSQGNRGVTNEKLFF. CDR3 coding DNA: TGTGCCAGCAGCCAAGGAAACAGGGGGGTAACTAATGAAAAACTGTTTTTT.

Details on this clonotype: One end of the junction does not line up with germline, which may come from a read error. The chain is built from TRBV20-1 and TRBJ2-3; TRBD2 matches at 15 bases. The CDR3 sequence is 17 residues long. Per the germline V gene, CDR1 is DFQATT and CDR2 is SNEGSKA (reference sequence). CDR3 residues: CCARGTSGGPRTDTQYF. The DNA for the CDR3 is TGCTGTGCTAGAGGGACTAGCGGGGGGCCGCGCACAGATACGCAGTATTTT.

The V call is TRBV9, the J call TRBJ2-7, with TRBD2 identical over 13 bases. The CDR3 totals 16 residues. V was pared by 0 bases and J by 3 bases, with 3 bases of the junction left unmatched. The germline V gene has CDR1 SGDLS and CDR2 YYNGEE. The chain's CDR3 is CASSVGGTSGIYEQYF. The CDR3 region has the DNA TGTGCCAGCAGCGTAGGGGGGACTAGCGGGATCTACGAGCAGTACTTC.

This chain links TRBV7-8 with TRBJ2-6; no definite D call. The CDR3 runs to 11 residues. With 0 bases removed from V and 15 bases from J, the gap between germline ends came to 6 bases. Germline assignment: CDR1 SGHVS and CDR2 FQNEAQ. As DNA, the CDR3 is TGTGCCAGCAGCTTAGCGTATAACCTGACTTTC. This codes for CASSLAYNLTF.

This clonotype was observed many times. J is TRBJ2-1 and V is TRBV12-3 or TRBV12-4; 8 nucleotides line up with TRBD1. The CDR3 covers 15 residues. The V and J ends lost 3 bases and 5 bases, in that order; junction bases with no gene match: 6. For the CDR3, the DNA is TGTGCCAGCAGTTTGTCCAGGGGGCTTCACAATGAGCAGTTCTTC. Translation gives CASSLSRGLHNEQFF.

The chain joins TRBV28 to TRBJ2-3; 9 nucleotides align to TRBD1. Germline trimming cut 5 bases from V and 3 bases from J; bases unmatched to any gene: 6. The CDR3 has 15 residues. Germline CDR1 and CDR2: MDHEN and SYDVKM. The CDR3 nucleotides are TGTGCCAGCAGTGGTACAGGGGGCAGGACAGATACGCAGTATTTT. Residues: CASSGTGGRTDTQYF.

This clonotype has a handful of counts. The rearrangement joins TRBV19 to TRBJ2-1; no clear D. CDR1 LNHDA and CDR2 SQIVND come from the germline V gene (reference sequence). There are 14 residues in the CDR3. Trimming took 8 bases from V and 5 from J, leaving 16 bases between them. CDR3 DNA sequence: TGTGCCAGTCGCCCCTTAACGGCGAACAATGAGCAGTTCTTC. It encodes CASRPLTANNEQFF.

This clonotype has only a few counts. Here the CDR3 DNA reads TGTGCCAGCAGCAAAACAGGGTTCGTGAACACTGAAGCTTTCTTT. Encoded protein: CASSKTGFVNTEAFF. The V call is TRBV3-1, the J call TRBJ1-1, with D maybe TRBD1 (6 bases). Germline CDR1 is LGHDT and CDR2 is YNNKEL (reference sequence). This CDR3 comprises 15 residues. Trimming took off 5 bases at V and 0 bases at J, with 13 bases between the two ends.

The sample holds many counts of this clonotype. This chain uses TRBV12-3 or TRBV12-4 with TRBJ2-1; D might be TRBD2 (7 bases). The germline V and J ends were trimmed by 7 bases and 5 bases, with 18 bases remaining between them. This CDR3 comprises 15 residues. The CDR3 sequence is CASTGGLRNDNEQFF. In nucleotides, the CDR3 is TGTGCCAGCACCGGGGGGCTAAGAAACGACAATGAGCAGTTCTTC.

This clonotype was counted only a few times. The chain is built from TRBV10-2 and TRBJ2-4; D unresolved. This CDR3 comprises 14 residues. The germline V gene encodes CDR1 WSHSY and CDR2 SAAADI. Trimming stripped 4 bases from V and 1 base from J, with 8 bases between. The DNA of the CDR3 is TGCGCCAGCAGTGTTGGATTTGCCAAAAACATTCAGTACTTC. It translates to CASSVGFAKNIQYF.

The V call is TRBV7-8, the J call TRBJ1-2; 7 nucleotides align to TRBD1. This CDR3 region has 13 residues. Losses at the gene ends were 3 bases for V and 8 bases for J; bases not matched to a gene: 6. From germline, CDR1 is SGHVS and CDR2 FQNEAQ. The CDR3 region has the DNA TGTGCCAGCAGCTTTGACAGGGACTTCGGCTACACCTTC. Translating gives CASSFDRDFGYTF.

V and J are TRBV28 and TRBJ1-2; tentatively, D is TRBD1 (6 bases). Germline assignment: CDR1 MDHEN and CDR2 SYDVKM. Trimming removed 7 bases from V and 3 bases from J, with 12 bases in between. This CDR3 contains 13 residues. The CDR3 bases are TGTGCCAGCATAGACAGGACCCACTATGGCTACACCTTC. Translated: CASIDRTHYGYTF.

V is TRBV28 and J is TRBJ1-5; D ambiguous. Germline loops: CDR1 MDHEN, CDR2 SYDVKM. This CDR3 spans 15 amino acids. The germline V and J ends were trimmed by 5 bases and 0 bases, with 11 bases remaining between them. The CDR3 region is CASSPMKYSNQPQHF. The CDR3 DNA sequence: TGTGCCAGCAGTCCAATGAAATATAGCAATCAGCCCCAGCATTTT.

The chain joins TRBV3-1 to TRBJ2-7, with D hard to call. The germline V gene has CDR1 LGHDT and CDR2 YNNKEL (reference sequence). V was cut by 1 base and J by 9 bases, with 13 bases left in between. The CDR3 totals 13 residues. The DNA for the CDR3 is TGTGCCAGCAGCCAAGCTTACCAACTGGGGCAGTACGTC. Protein: CASSQAYQLGQYV.

Worth noting for this clonotype: One end of the junction fails to match germline, which may point to a read error. The genes are TRBV9 and TRBJ2-4, with 9 bases matching TRBD1. Germline V gene sequence: CDR1 SGDLS, CDR2 YYNGEE. This CDR3 is 15 amino acids long. CDR3 nucleotides: TGTGCCAGCAGCACGGGACAGGGCGGAGGAAACATTAAGTACTTC. This gives the protein CASSTGQGGGNIKYF.

This chain links TRBV4-2 with TRBJ1-1, with D perhaps matching TRBD1 (6 bases). The germline CDR1 and CDR2 sequences are LGHNA and YNFKEQ. V was pared by 0 bases and J by 0 bases, with 11 bases between. The length of the CDR3 is 16 residues. The CDR3 loop reads CASSQDRGPLNTEAFF. The CDR3 DNA reads as TGTGCCAGCAGCCAAGATCGGGGGCCACTGAACACTGAAGCTTTCTTT.

The sample holds a few counts of this clonotype. CDR3 protein: CAITGLGTDTQYF. The CDR3 nucleotides read TGTGCCATCACGGGACTAGGCACAGATACGCAGTATTTT. This chain connects TRBV10-3 to TRBJ2-3; TRBD2 aligns across 8 bases. In germline, CDR1 is ENHRY, CDR2 SYGVKD. J lost 1 base, V lost 7 bases, and 1 base had no gene match. There are 13 residues in the CDR3.

The sample holds a few counts of this clonotype. V and J are TRBV15 and TRBJ2-2, with 9 bases identical to TRBD1. Per germline, CDR1 LNHNV and CDR2 YYDKDF (reference sequence). With 8 bases clipped from V and 4 bases from J, the junction kept 8 bases outside the gene matches. The CDR3 sequence is 15 residues long. CDR3 sequence (DNA): TGTGCCACCTCTGGGGACAGGGAAGGCACCGGGGAGCTGTTTTTT. Translated, it gives CATSGDREGTGELFF.

This rearrangement joins TRBV7-9 to TRBJ2-6; D uncertain. The CDR3 extends over 16 amino acids. The germline V gene has CDR1 SEHNR and CDR2 FQNEAQ (reference sequence). Trimming removed 2 bases at V and 4 bases at J, with 12 bases between. CDR3 bases: TGTGCCAGCAGCTTATCAAGTCTGGGCGGGGCCAACGTCCTGACTTTC. This codes for CASSLSSLGGANVLTF.

A few counts support this clonotype. The V gene is TRBV20-1, the J gene TRBJ2-1; D tentatively reads TRBD1 or TRBD2 (5 bases each). The CDR3 spans 14 residues. From germline, CDR1 is DFQATT and CDR2 SNEGSKA (reference sequence). V shed 5 bases and J shed 5 bases, with 16 bases lying between them. The chain's CDR3 is CSACHRADNNEQFF. The DNA of the CDR3 is TGCAGTGCTTGTCACAGAGCGGACAACAATGAGCAGTTCTTC.

This sequence joins TRBV2 and TRBJ1-1, with D maybe TRBD1 (5 bases). Between the trimmed V and J ends, which lost 5 bases and 5 bases, there was a span of 15 bases. Germline CDR1 and CDR2: SNHLY and FYNNEI. The CDR3 runs to 14 residues. DNA for the CDR3: TGTGCCAGCAGTCCCGCCCAGGGAGGAACTGAAGCTTTCTTT. Translating gives CASSPAQGGTEAFF.

V usage is TRBV27 and J usage is TRBJ1-5; D is perhaps TRBD1 (6 bases). CDR1 and CDR2 (germline): MNHEY, SMNVEV (reference sequence). This CDR3 is built from 16 residues. With 8 bases removed from V and 0 bases from J, the gap between germline ends came to 17 bases. The CDR3 is CASRYKGQYSNQPQHF. The CDR3, as DNA: TGTGCCAGCCGTTATAAAGGACAGTATAGCAATCAGCCCCAGCATTTT.

Only a few counts were recorded for this clonotype. V usage is TRBV12-3 or TRBV12-4 and J usage is TRBJ2-2, with D possibly called TRBD1 or TRBD2 (5 bases each). The V end was cut by 3 bases, the J end by 5 bases, with 16 bases between. The CDR3 contains 16 residues. The DNA of the CDR3 is TGTGCCAGCAGTTTTTATTGGGGGAGTGTGACCGGGGAGCTGTTTTTT. This sequence encodes CASSFYWGSVTGELFF.

This clonotype occurred a few times. V and J are TRBV25-1 and TRBJ2-3; TRBD1 matches at 7 bases. With 4 bases clipped from V and 12 bases from J, the junction kept 10 bases outside the gene matches. The CDR3 runs to 13 residues. Germline V CDR1 and CDR2: MGHDK, SYGVNS. The CDR3 sequence is CASSVPTGDLQYF. CDR3 nucleotide sequence: TGTGCCAGCAGTGTCCCCACAGGGGATCTTCAGTATTTT.

This clonotype was recorded at least ten times. The chain combines TRBV10-3 with TRBJ2-3; perhaps D is TRBD1 or TRBD2 (5 bases each). This CDR3 contains 13 residues. Germline CDR1 reads ENHRY; CDR2 reads SYGVKD. The V gene lost 10 bases and the J gene lost 1 base, with 12 bases spanning the gap. CDR3 sequence (DNA): TGTGCCACATCCCAGGGACGCACAGATACGCAGTATTTT. Its translation: CATSQGRTDTQYF.

J is TRBJ2-5 and V is TRBV5-1; D is undetermined. Deletions cut 5 bases from V and 2 bases from J, with 7 bases between. The CDR3 consists of 12 residues. Germline assignment: CDR1 SGHRS and CDR2 YFSETQ. CDR3: CASSGEQETQYF. Here the CDR3 DNA reads TGCGCCAGCAGTGGGGAACAAGAGACCCAGTACTTC.

The chain recombines TRBV19 with TRBJ2-1; maybe TRBD1 (5 bases). This CDR3 contains 17 residues. Between the trimmed V and J ends, which lost 5 bases and 3 bases, there was a span of 20 bases. The germline gives CDR1 LNHDA, CDR2 SQIVND (reference sequence). The CDR3 spells CASSAFNRGTFYNEQFF. CDR3 sequence (DNA): TGTGCCAGTAGTGCCTTTAATAGGGGCACTTTCTACAATGAGCAGTTCTTC.